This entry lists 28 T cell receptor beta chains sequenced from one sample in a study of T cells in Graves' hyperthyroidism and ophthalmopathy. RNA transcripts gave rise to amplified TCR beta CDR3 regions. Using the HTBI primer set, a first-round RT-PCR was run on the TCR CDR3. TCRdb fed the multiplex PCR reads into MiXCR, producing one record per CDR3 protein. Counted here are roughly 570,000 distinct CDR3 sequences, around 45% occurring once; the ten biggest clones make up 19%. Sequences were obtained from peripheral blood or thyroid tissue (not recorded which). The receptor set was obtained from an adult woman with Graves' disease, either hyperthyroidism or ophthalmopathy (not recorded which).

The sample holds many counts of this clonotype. The CDR3: CSARYQGLYTF. The CDR3 DNA sequence: TGCAGTGCTAGATACCAGGGACTCTACACCTTC. The chain uses TRBV20-1 and TRBJ1-2, with D possibly being TRBD1 (5 bases). The germline V gene has CDR1 DFQATT and CDR2 SNEGSKA (reference sequence). The CDR3 has 11 amino acids. The V end lost 2 bases, the J end lost 10 bases, and 11 bases lay between the germline ends.

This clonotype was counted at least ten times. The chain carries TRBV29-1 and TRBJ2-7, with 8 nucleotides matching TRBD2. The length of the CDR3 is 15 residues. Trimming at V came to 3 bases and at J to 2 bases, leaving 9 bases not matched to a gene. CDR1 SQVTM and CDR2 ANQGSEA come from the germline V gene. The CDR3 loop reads CSVDGLAGLTYEQYF. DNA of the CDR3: TGCAGCGTTGATGGCTTAGCGGGACTAACCTACGAGCAGTACTTC.

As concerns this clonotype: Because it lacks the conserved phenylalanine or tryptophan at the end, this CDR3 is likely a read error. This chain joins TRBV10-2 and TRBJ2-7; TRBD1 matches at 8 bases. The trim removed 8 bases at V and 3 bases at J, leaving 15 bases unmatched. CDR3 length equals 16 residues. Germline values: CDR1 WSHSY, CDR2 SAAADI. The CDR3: CASSLPGQGGDYEQYL. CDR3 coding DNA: TGCGCCAGCTCCCTCCCTGGACAGGGTGGTGACTACGAGCAGTACCTC.

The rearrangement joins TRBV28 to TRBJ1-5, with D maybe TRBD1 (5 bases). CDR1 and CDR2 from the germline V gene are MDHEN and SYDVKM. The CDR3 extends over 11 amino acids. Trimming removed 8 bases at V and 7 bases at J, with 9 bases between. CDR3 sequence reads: CASGNRQPQHF. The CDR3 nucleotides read TGTGCCAGCGGGAACAGGCAGCCCCAGCATTTT.

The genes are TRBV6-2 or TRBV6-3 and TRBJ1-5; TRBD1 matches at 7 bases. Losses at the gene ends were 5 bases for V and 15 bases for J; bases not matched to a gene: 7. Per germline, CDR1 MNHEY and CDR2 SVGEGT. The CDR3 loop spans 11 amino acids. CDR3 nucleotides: TGTGCCAGCAGTCAGACAGGGAAAAGGCATTTT. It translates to CASSQTGKRHF.

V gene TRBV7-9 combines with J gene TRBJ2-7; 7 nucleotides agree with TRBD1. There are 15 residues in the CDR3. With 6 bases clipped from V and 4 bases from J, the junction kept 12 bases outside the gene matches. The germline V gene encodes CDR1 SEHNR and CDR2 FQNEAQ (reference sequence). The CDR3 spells CASSPDRLWGYEQYF. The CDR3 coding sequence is TGTGCCAGCAGTCCGGACAGGCTTTGGGGGTACGAGCAGTACTTC.

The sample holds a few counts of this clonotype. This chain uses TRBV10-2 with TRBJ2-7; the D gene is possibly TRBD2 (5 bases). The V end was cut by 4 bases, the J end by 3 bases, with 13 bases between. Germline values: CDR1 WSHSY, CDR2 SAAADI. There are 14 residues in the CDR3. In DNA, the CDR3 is TGCGCCAGCAGTGCGGGATTGTTCATCTACGAGCAGTACTTC. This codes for CASSAGLFIYEQYF.

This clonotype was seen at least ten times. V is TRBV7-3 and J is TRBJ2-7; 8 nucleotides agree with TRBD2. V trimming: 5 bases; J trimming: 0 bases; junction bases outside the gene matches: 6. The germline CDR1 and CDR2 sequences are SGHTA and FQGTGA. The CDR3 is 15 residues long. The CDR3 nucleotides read TGTGCCAGCAGCCGGGGGGGGGACCACTCCTACGAGCAGTACTTC. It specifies CASSRGGDHSYEQYF. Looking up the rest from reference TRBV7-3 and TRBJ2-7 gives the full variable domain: GAGVSQTPSNKVTEKGKYVELRCDPISGHTALYWYRQSLGQGPEFLIYFQGTGAADDSGLPNDRFFAVRPEGSVSTLKIQRTERGDSAVYLCASSRGGDHSYEQYFGPGTRLTVT.

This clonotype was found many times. The CDR3 DNA follows: TGCGCCAGCAGCCTCCGGGACAGGGTTTTAAACGAGCAGTACTTC. Residues: CASSLRDRVLNEQYF. The chain couples TRBV5-1 to TRBJ2-7, with TRBD1 matching over 9 bases. This CDR3 is 15 amino acids long. Trimming cost V 4 bases and J 5 bases; bases outside gene matches: 10. Germline V gives CDR1 SGHRS, CDR2 YFSETQ.

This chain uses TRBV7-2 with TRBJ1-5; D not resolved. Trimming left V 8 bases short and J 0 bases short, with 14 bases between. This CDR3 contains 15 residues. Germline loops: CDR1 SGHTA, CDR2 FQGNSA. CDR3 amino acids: CASHRGISSNQPQHF. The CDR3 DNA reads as TGTGCCAGCCACCGGGGTATCTCTAGCAATCAGCCCCAGCATTTT.

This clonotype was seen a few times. The CDR3 sequence is CASSLTKVNTEAFF. CDR3 DNA sequence: TGTGCCAGCAGTTTGACGAAGGTGAACACTGAAGCTTTCTTT. J is TRBJ1-1 and V is TRBV28; unclear D gene. Germline loops: CDR1 MDHEN, CDR2 SYDVKM. The length of the CDR3 is 14 residues. The V gene lost 3 bases and the J gene lost 0 bases, with 8 bases spanning the gap.

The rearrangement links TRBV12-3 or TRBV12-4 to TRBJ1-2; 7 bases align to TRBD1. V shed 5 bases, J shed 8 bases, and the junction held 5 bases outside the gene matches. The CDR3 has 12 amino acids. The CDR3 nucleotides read TGTGCCAGCAGTACAGGGGAGACGGGCTACACCTTC. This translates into CASSTGETGYTF.

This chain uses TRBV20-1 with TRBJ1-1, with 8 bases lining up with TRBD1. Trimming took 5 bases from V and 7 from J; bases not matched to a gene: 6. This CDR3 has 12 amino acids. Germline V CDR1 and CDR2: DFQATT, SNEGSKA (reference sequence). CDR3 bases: TGCAGTGCTCGGCAAGGACAGGGTGAAGCTTTCTTT. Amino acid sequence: CSARQGQGEAFF.

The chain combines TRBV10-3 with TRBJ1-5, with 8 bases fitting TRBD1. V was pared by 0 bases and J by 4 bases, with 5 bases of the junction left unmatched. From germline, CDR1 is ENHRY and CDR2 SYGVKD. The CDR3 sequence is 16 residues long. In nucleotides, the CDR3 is TGTGCCATCAGTGAGTCTGTACAGGGGGTTAATCAGCCCCAGCATTTT. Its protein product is CAISESVQGVNQPQHF.

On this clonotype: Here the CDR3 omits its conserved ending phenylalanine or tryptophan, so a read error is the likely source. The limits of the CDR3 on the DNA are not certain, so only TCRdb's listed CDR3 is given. The CDR3 sequence is CATSSEGTG. The rearrangement uses TRBV24-1 and TRBJ1-4. Inclusive of both ends, the CDR3 amounts to 9 amino acids. CDR1 is KGHDR and CDR2 is SFDVKD in the germline V gene.

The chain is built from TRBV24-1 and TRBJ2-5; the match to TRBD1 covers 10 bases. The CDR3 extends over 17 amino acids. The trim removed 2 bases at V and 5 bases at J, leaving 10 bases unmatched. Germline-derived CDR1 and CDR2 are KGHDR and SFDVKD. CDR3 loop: CATSDSPGQGMVETQYF. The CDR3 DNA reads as TGTGCCACCAGTGATTCTCCGGGACAGGGGATGGTGGAGACCCAGTACTTC.

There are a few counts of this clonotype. The CDR3 bases are TGCAGCGTTGAGGTCGCAGGGCTGACGAACACTGAAGCTTTCTTT. Translating gives CSVEVAGLTNTEAFF. The chain has TRBV29-1 and TRBJ1-1, with a weak D call TRBD1 (5 bases). The CDR3 contains 15 residues. Per the germline V gene, CDR1 is SQVTM and CDR2 is ANQGSEA. V was cut by 3 bases and J by 1 base, with 15 bases left in between.

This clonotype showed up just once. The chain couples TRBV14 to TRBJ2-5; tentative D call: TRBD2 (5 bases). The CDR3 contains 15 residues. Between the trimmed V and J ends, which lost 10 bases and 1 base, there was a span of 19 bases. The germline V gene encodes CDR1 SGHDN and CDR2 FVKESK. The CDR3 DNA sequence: TGTGCCACCAGTGATCCGGCAGGAGGCCAAGAGACCCAGTACTTC. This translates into CATSDPAGGQETQYF.

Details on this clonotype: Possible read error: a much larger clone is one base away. CDR3 DNA sequence: TGTGCCAGCAGCCTCGGGAATCCGGAGGGCTACTCCTTC. This codes for CASSLGNPEGYSF. This chain joins TRBV3-1 and TRBJ1-2, with D uncertain. The CDR3 covers 13 residues. Germline CDR1 reads LGHDT; CDR2 reads YNNKEL (reference sequence).

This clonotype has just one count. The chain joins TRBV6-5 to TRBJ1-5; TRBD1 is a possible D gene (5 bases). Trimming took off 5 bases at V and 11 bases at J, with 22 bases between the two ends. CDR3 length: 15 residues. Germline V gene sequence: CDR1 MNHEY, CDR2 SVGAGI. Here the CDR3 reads CASSEGLGAQETQHF. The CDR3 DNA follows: TGTGCCAGCAGTGAGGGCCTCGGGGCACAAGAGACCCAGCATTTT.

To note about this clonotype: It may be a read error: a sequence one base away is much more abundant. In nucleotides, the CDR3 is TGTGCCAGCAGCTCGGCCAGCCGGACCGGGGAGATGTTTTTT. Protein: CASSSASRTGEMFF. V gene TRBV6-5 combines with J gene TRBJ2-2; D is perhaps TRBD2 (5 bases). CDR3 size: 14 residues. Germline CDR1 reads MNHEY; CDR2 reads SVGAGI.

The CDR3 is CASSLDSTGGTNTEAFF. CDR3 DNA sequence: TGTGCCAGCAGCCTGGACTCCACAGGGGGAACGAACACTGAAGCTTTCTTT. The V and J genes are TRBV7-2 and TRBJ1-1; 8 bases agree with TRBD1. J was trimmed by 1 base and V by 5 bases; bases with no gene match: 12. The germline CDR1 and CDR2 sequences are SGHTA and FQGNSA. The CDR3 has 17 amino acids.

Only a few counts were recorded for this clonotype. The CDR3 region is CASSPTGQGPYNEQFF. The CDR3 DNA follows: TGTGCCAGCAGCCCAACGGGACAGGGGCCGTACAATGAGCAGTTCTTC. The genes are TRBV7-9 and TRBJ2-1; 10 positions agree with TRBD1. Germline V gene data show CDR1 as SEHNR and CDR2 as FQNEAQ (reference sequence). The ends lost 5 bases at V and 4 bases at J; junction bases unmatched: 8. The CDR3 is made up of 16 amino acids.

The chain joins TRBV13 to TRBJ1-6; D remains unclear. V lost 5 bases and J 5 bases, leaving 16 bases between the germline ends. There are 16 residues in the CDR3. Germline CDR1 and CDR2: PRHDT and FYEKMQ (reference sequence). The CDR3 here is CASSLLGRPHNSPLHF. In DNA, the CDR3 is TGTGCCAGCAGCCTCCTGGGTAGGCCCCATAATTCACCCCTCCACTTT.

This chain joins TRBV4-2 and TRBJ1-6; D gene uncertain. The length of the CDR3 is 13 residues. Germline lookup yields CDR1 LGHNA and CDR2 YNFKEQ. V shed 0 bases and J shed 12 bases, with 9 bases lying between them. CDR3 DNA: TGTGCCAGCAGCCAAGAGACGGCAGAACCCCTCCACTTT. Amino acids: CASSQETAEPLHF.

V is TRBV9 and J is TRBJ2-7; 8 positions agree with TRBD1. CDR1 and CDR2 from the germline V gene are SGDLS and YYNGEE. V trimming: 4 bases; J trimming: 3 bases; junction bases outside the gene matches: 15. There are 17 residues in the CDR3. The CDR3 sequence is CASSQAKSGQVIYEQYF. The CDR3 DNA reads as TGTGCCAGCAGCCAAGCAAAATCGGGACAGGTCATCTACGAGCAGTACTTC.

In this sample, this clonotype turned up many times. In DNA, the CDR3 is TGTGCCAGCAGCTTTCTGACAGTGAACACTGAAGCTTTCTTT. It yields the protein CASSFLTVNTEAFF. The chain uses TRBV5-6 and TRBJ1-1, with D perhaps matching TRBD1 (5 bases). The germline gives CDR1 SGHDT, CDR2 YYEEEE. The CDR3 runs 14 residues. The V and J ends lost 2 bases and 0 bases respectively, with 8 bases between them.

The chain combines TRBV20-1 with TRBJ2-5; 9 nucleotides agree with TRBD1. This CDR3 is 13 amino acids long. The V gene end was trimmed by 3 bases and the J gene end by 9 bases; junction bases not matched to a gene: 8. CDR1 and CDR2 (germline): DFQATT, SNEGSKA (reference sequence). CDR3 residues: CSARTGGNQPQYF. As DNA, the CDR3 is TGCAGTGCTAGGACAGGGGGTAATCAGCCCCAGTACTTC.